The TCR beta chain described here comes from a study of T-cell memory formation after mild COVID-19. Study information: The two donors had largely donor-specific TCR clusters. Study observations and caveats: From day 15 to 85, contracting clones were balanced between CD4 and CD8, whereas later expanders leaned toward CD4+. Researchers found some responding clones in pre-infection memory, a sign that cross-reactive memory joined. Second-wave clones that peaked on day 37 lacked confirmed SARS-CoV-2 specificity.

TCRdb reprocessed the 5' RACE reads via MiXCR and lists one record per CDR3 protein. The repertoire holds roughly 110,000 distinct CDR3 sequences, roughly an eighth seen once, with 35% to 50% in the top ten. CDR1 is MNHNY and CDR2 is SVGAGI in the germline V gene (reference sequence). This CDR3 is built from 11 residues. V lost 5 bases and J lost 8, with 6 bases in between. A few counts support this clonotype. Its specificity is not known. Material: PBMCs or a T cell subset sorted from them (not recorded which). The chain couples TRBV6-6 to TRBJ2-2; D gene unclear. This clonotype was sampled from a man aged 18 to 30 who had mild COVID-19 (a few samples of this study predate the infection). Cell type and time point are not known. The CDR3 loop is CASSSVGELFF. The CDR3 coding sequence is TGTGCCAGCAGTAGCGTGGGGGAGCTGTTTTTT.